This T cell receptor beta chain was profiled in a study of cytomegalovirus exposure and HLA in healthy donors. Study conclusions and caveats: In vitro assays verified that three CMV-associated chains recognized CMV antigens specifically. TCR beta sequences reportedly predicted most subjects' HLA-A and HLA-B alleles accurately.

Primers: 60 Vbeta forward and 13 Jbeta reverse. Method: immunoSEQ multiplex PCR; TCRdb's copy keeps in-frame clones and lacks some. This table holds about 160,000 clones, around 77% found once. Remarks on this clone: What it recognizes is unknown.

V gave up 0 bases and J gave up 3 bases; unmatched junction bases: 7. This CDR3 spans 16 amino acids. Per germline, CDR1 SGHTA and CDR2 FQGNSA. The sequenced material came from PBMCs. The chain links TRBV7-2 to TRBJ1-2; 7 bases map to TRBD1. This receptor was obtained from a man in his forties or fifties in good health and CMV-seronegative. DNA of the CDR3: TGTGCCAGCAGCTTAGCGCGGGACAGCATTTACTATGGCTACACCTTC. Residues: CASSLARDSIYYGYTF.